This record concerns one T cell receptor beta chain sequence. Its antigen is undetermined. This CDR3 region has 15 residues. V shed 2 bases and J shed 4 bases, with 11 bases lying between them. Germline CDR1 MNHEY, CDR2 SVGAGI. Repertoires were generated with immunoSEQ multiplex PCR, while TCRdb's copy carries only in-frame clones and drops some. The data contain 150,000 or so clones, around nine tenths of them singletons. The data originate from a study of T cell responses to AZD1222 COVID-19 vaccine. The study's findings and limits: Within unmutated variant regions lay the reported targets of nearly half of spike-specific TCRs.

This chain links TRBV6-5 with TRBJ1-4; D is unclear. The clonotype comes from an adult in good health. Sequencing used peripheral blood, obtained on day 0 of AZD1222 vaccination. This chain's CDR3 is CASSYRTGYNEKLFF. As DNA, the CDR3 is TGTGCCAGCAGTTACCGAACGGGGTATAATGAAAAACTGTTTTTT.